Each of the 22 T cell receptor beta chains below was sequenced from the same sample in a study of blood T cell repertoires in COVID-19 (dated by TCRdb to about 2020). The library was generated by the immunoSEQ multiplex PCR assay. TCRdb retrieved this table from immuneACCESS and kept in-frame rearrangements only. Not all clones are present; in checked studies, unresolved V genes account for under half, and no reason is known for the remainder. The sample table shows some 530,000 clones, and roughly nine tenths are seen once. Under 9.5% of the sample rests with the top ten. Specimen: PBMCs or T cells enriched from blood (not recorded which). The receptors stem from a woman aged 55-70 years who had recovered from COVID-19.

The rearrangement joins TRBV7-9 to TRBJ1-6; 9 nucleotides match TRBD1. Germline lookup yields CDR1 SEHNR and CDR2 FQNEAQ (reference sequence). CDR3 size: 14 residues. V shed 3 bases, J shed 11 bases, and the junction held 5 bases outside the gene matches. The CDR3 loop is CASSFGQGWAPLHF. The CDR3 bases are TGTGCCAGCAGCTTCGGACAGGGGTGGGCACCCCTCCACTTT.

The chain recombines TRBV29-1 with TRBJ1-1, with D perhaps TRBD1 (6 bases). Germline loops: CDR1 SQVTM, CDR2 ANQGSEA. The CDR3 extends over 12 amino acids. Trimming shortened V by 4 bases and J by 3 bases, and 9 bases separated the two germline ends. CDR3 amino acids: CSVGQEYTEAFF. The CDR3 coding sequence is TGCAGCGTTGGACAGGAATACACTGAAGCTTTCTTT.

The chain is built from TRBV6-1 and TRBJ2-7; 7 bases fit TRBD1. The CDR3 consists of 16 residues. Germline trimming cut 3 bases from V and 3 bases from J; bases unmatched to any gene: 11. Germline CDR1 and CDR2: MNHNS and SASEGT. The CDR3 is CASSEGRQGPLYEQYV. The CDR3 DNA is TGTGCCAGCAGTGAGGGCAGACAGGGACCCCTCTACGAGCAGTACGTC.

This chain uses TRBV28 with TRBJ1-1, with D hard to call. Trimming removed 6 bases at V and 4 bases at J, with 15 bases between. This CDR3 spans 14 amino acids. CDR1 MDHEN and CDR2 SYDVKM come from the germline V gene. CDR3 residues: CASSPVGWATEAFF. The CDR3 bases are TGTGCCAGCAGCCCCGTTGGGTGGGCCACTGAAGCTTTCTTT. The full variable domain, with the rest looked up from reference TRBV28 and TRBJ1-1, is DVKVTQSSRYLVKRTGEKVFLECVQDMDHENMFWYRQDPGLGLRLIYFSYDVKMKEKGDIPEGYSVSREKKERFSLILESASTNQTSMYLCASSPVGWATEAFFGQGTRLTVV.

V gene TRBV5-5 combines with J gene TRBJ1-2, with TRBD1 matching over 8 bases. CDR1 SGHKS and CDR2 YYEKEE come from the germline V gene (reference sequence). V shed 2 bases, J shed 0 bases, and the junction held 3 bases outside the gene matches. CDR3 length: 15 amino acids. The CDR3 loop is CASSFGQGPNYGYTF. DNA of the CDR3: TGTGCCAGCAGCTTCGGACAGGGCCCTAACTATGGCTACACCTTC.

The CDR3 spells CASSGLRLAVGNEQFF. CDR3 coding DNA: TGTGCCAGTAGTGGACTCAGACTAGCGGTGGGCAATGAGCAGTTCTTC. This chain uses TRBV19 with TRBJ2-1; 9 nucleotides align to TRBD2. The V and J ends lost 5 bases and 6 bases, in that order; junction bases with no gene match: 11. The CDR3 is 16 residues long. Per germline, CDR1 LNHDA and CDR2 SQIVND (reference sequence).

The rearrangement links TRBV5-4 to TRBJ2-5, with 14 positions matching TRBD2. This CDR3 is built from 18 residues. Germline trimming cut 2 bases from V and 5 bases from J; bases unmatched to any gene: 11. Germline V gene lookup returns CDR1 SGHNT and CDR2 YYREEE (reference sequence). The CDR3 region has the DNA TGTGCCAGCAGCTTTCCTATCGGGACTAGCGGGGGCCAGGAGACCCAGTACTTC. It is translated as CASSFPIGTSGGQETQYF. The whole variable domain, remainder taken from reference TRBV5-4 and TRBJ2-5, is ETGVTQSPTHLIKTRGQQVTLRCSSQSGHNTVSWYQQALGQGPQFIFQYYREEENGRGNFPPRFSGLQFPNYSSELNVNALELDDSALYLCASSFPIGTSGGQETQYFGPGTRLLVL.

The rearrangement joins TRBV27 to TRBJ1-5, with TRBD1 matching 10 bases. In germline, CDR1 is MNHEY, CDR2 SMNVEV (reference sequence). After removal of 5 bases from V and 0 bases from J, the junction contained 4 bases not matched to a gene. The CDR3 runs to 16 residues. Written as DNA, the CDR3 is TGTGCCAGCAGTGACAGGGGGCCTAATAGCAATCAGCCCCAGCATTTT. Its protein is CASSDRGPNSNQPQHF.

This clone was seen just once. The chain couples TRBV5-8 to TRBJ2-7; no definite D call. The CDR3 length is 10 residues. Germline V gene lookup returns CDR1 SGHTS and CDR2 YDEGEE. The V gene lost 1 base and the J gene lost 6 bases, with 2 bases spanning the gap. The chain's CDR3 is CASSLLEQYV. CDR3 nucleotide sequence: TGTGCCAGCAGCTTGCTCGAGCAGTACGTC.

This clone was counted only a few times. The gene calls are TRBV6-5 and TRBJ2-1; a weak D match, TRBD1 (5 bases). Germline CDR1 reads MNHEY; CDR2 reads SVGAGI. V was clipped by 7 bases and J by 0 bases, with 10 bases between them. The CDR3 length is 14 residues. The DNA of the CDR3 is TGTGCCAGCATAAGGACAAGCTCCTACAATGAGCAGTTCTTC. This sequence encodes CASIRTSSYNEQFF.

This clone appeared a single time. The rearrangement links TRBV29-1 to TRBJ1-1; 7 positions agree with TRBD1. Germline V gene sequence: CDR1 SQVTM, CDR2 ANQGSEA. The CDR3 length is 14 residues. After removal of 8 bases from V and 6 bases from J, the junction contained 15 bases not matched to a gene. The CDR3 is CSSGVGDRVSEAFF. CDR3 bases: TGCAGCTCTGGGGTGGGCGACAGGGTCTCTGAAGCTTTCTTT.

This rearrangement joins TRBV2 to TRBJ1-6, with TRBD1 matching over 10 bases. From germline, CDR1 is SNHLY and CDR2 FYNNEI. The CDR3 sequence is 14 residues long. The V segment lost 7 bases and the J segment 9 bases; nucleotides outside the gene matches: 6. This CDR3 is CASTDDRGLSPLHF. The CDR3 nucleotides are TGTGCCAGCACCGACGACAGGGGGCTTTCACCCCTCCACTTT.

For the CDR3, the DNA is TGTGCCAGTAGTATAGATCCGGTGACAGTTAATGAAAAACTGTTTTTT. It translates to CASSIDPVTVNEKLFF. V gene TRBV19 combines with J gene TRBJ1-4, with D possibly being TRBD1 (5 bases). V gave up 0 bases and J gave up 4 bases, with 12 bases separating them. The germline CDR1 and CDR2 sequences are LNHDA and SQIVND (reference sequence). The CDR3 runs 16 residues.

The rearrangement joins TRBV4-1 to TRBJ2-3, with 7 bases matching TRBD2. The CDR3 totals 17 residues. CDR1 is MGHRA and CDR2 is YSYEKL in the germline V gene. The junction had 8 bases not matched to a gene; V was cut back by 1 base and J by 1 base. CDR3 sequence: CASSQGASSGGTDTQYF. The CDR3 DNA is TGCGCCAGCAGCCAAGGAGCCTCCAGCGGGGGCACAGATACGCAGTATTTT.

The chain employs TRBV19 and TRBJ2-4, with D perhaps matching TRBD2 (5 bases). V gave up 6 bases and J gave up 1 base, with 13 bases separating them. From germline, CDR1 is LNHDA and CDR2 SQIVND (reference sequence). CDR3 size: 15 residues. The CDR3, as DNA: TGTGCCAGTAGCCTCGGGGTTGGGGCCAAAAACATTCAGTACTTC. This gives the protein CASSLGVGAKNIQYF.

The V call is TRBV9, the J call TRBJ2-2, with D possibly being TRBD2 (5 bases). Germline V gives CDR1 SGDLS, CDR2 YYNGEE. V was trimmed by 3 bases and J by 7 bases, leaving 16 bases between them. The CDR3 totals 15 residues. Written as DNA, the CDR3 is TGTGCCAGCAGCGCGATGGGTAGCGTTGGCGGGGAGCTGTTTTTT. Residues: CASSAMGSVGGELFF.

This clone was observed a few times. The rearrangement links TRBV5-3 to TRBJ2-2; a possible D gene is TRBD1 (5 bases). TRBV5-3 is assigned to the ORF class and has an uncertain function. V dropped 10 bases and J dropped 0 bases, with 28 bases sitting between them. The CDR3 spans 19 residues. The DNA for the CDR3 is TGTGCCCGAAAAGGCAGGGCGGATTTCAAGTTCGCGAACACCGGGGAGCTGTTTTTT. This gives the protein CARKGRADFKFANTGELFF.

The gene calls are TRBV19 and TRBJ1-6, with 10 nucleotides matching TRBD1. The CDR3 spans 15 residues. Trimming at V came to 3 bases and at J to 9 bases, leaving 5 bases not matched to a gene. Looked up from germline, CDR1 is LNHDA and CDR2 is SQIVND (reference sequence). The CDR3 sequence: CASSIGDRGGSPLHF. The DNA for the CDR3 is TGTGCCAGTAGTATCGGGGACAGGGGCGGTTCACCCCTCCACTTT.

This sequence joins TRBV3-1 (or the pseudogene TRBV3-2) and TRBJ2-5; 9 nucleotides match TRBD2. V dropped 1 base and J dropped 5; count of bases not matched to a gene: 5. This CDR3 spans 15 amino acids. From germline, CDR1 is LGHDT and CDR2 YNNKEL (reference sequence). The CDR3 here is CASSQGLAGSETQYF. CDR3 nucleotides: TGTGCCAGCAGCCAAGGGCTAGCGGGGTCTGAGACCCAGTACTTC.

J is TRBJ2-2 and V is TRBV11-3; 10 nucleotides agree with TRBD2. The ends lost 2 bases at V and 5 bases at J; junction bases unmatched: 11. The CDR3 spans 18 residues. Germline V gene lookup returns CDR1 SGHNT and CDR2 YENEEA. The CDR3 region is CASSLSGGALVVTGELFF. For the CDR3, the DNA is TGTGCCAGCAGCTTAAGCGGGGGGGCTTTGGTTGTGACCGGGGAGCTGTTTTTT. The full variable domain, completed using reference TRBV11-3 and TRBJ2-2, is EAGVVQSPRYKIIEKKQPVAFWCNPISGHNTLYWYLQNLGQGPELLIRYENEEAVDDSQLPKDRFSAERLKGVDSTLKIQPAELGDSAVYLCASSLSGGALVVTGELFFGEGSRLTVL.

This chain joins TRBV6-5 and TRBJ1-5; D ambiguous. The germline V gene encodes CDR1 MNHEY and CDR2 SVGAGI. The CDR3 extends over 15 amino acids. Trimming left V 6 bases short and J 0 bases short, with 12 bases between. The chain's CDR3 is CASRADRNSNQPQHF. The CDR3, as DNA: TGTGCCAGCAGAGCGGACCGAAATAGCAATCAGCCCCAGCATTTT.

In nucleotides, the CDR3 is TGTGCCAGCAGCCCCTACTACACGGAACATCCCCACGAGGCCCAGTACTTC. This codes for CASSPYYTEHPHEAQYF. The rearrangement joins TRBV11-2 to TRBJ2-5; D gene ambiguous. Between the trimmed V and J ends, which lost 5 bases and 9 bases, there was a span of 28 bases. Germline CDR1 SGHAT, CDR2 FQNNGV. The CDR3 totals 17 residues.